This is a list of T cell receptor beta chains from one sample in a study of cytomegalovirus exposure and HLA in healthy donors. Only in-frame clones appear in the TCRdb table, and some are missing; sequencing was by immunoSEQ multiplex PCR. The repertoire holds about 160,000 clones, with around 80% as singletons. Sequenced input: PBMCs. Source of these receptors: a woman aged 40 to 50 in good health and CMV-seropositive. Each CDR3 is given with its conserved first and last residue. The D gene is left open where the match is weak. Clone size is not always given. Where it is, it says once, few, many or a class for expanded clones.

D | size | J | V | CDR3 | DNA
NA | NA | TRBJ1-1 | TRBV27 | CASSADSFTEAFF | TGTGCCAGCAGTGCGGACAGTTTCACTGAAGCTTTCTTT
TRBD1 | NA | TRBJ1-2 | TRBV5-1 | CASSWGQDHYGYTF | TGCGCCAGCAGCTGGGGACAGGACCACTATGGCTACACCTTC
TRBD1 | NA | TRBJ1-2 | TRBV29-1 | CSVSGTGFLPNYGYTF | TGCAGCGTCTCCGGGACAGGGTTCCTTCCTAACTATGGCTACACCTTC
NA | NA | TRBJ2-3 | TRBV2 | CASMYTDTQYF | TGTGCCAGCATGTACACAGATACGCAGTATTTT
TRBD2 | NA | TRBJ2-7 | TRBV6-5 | CARSCSGAFSYEQYF | TGTGCCCGGTCCTGTAGCGGGGCCTTTTCCTACGAGCAGTACTTC
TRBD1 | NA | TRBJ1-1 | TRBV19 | CASSPVVGGGGKAFF | TGTGCCAGTAGTCCGGTGGTCGGAGGGGGCGGGAAAGCTTTCTTT
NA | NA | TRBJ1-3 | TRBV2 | CASSVRGISGNTIYF | TGTGCCAGCAGTGTTCGGGGGATCTCTGGAAACACCATATATTTT
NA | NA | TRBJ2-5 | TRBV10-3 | CAISESIGETQYF | TGTGCCATCAGTGAGTCGATCGGGGAGACCCAGTACTTC
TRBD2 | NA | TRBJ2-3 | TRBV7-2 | CASSLVAGGGTQYF | TGTGCCAGCAGCTTAGTAGCGGGGGGAGGTACGCAGTATTTT
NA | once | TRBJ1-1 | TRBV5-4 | CASKAGTNTEAFF | TGTGCCAGTAAAGCTGGGACAAACACTGAAGCTTTCTTT
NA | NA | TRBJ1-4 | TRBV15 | CATSRDLSTDSLNEKLFF | TGTGCCACCAGCAGAGATCTAAGCACAGACAGCCTTAATGAAAAACTGTTTTTT
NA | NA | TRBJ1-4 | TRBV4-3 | CASSQDSGAPNEKLFF | TGCGCCAGCAGCCAAGACTCGGGAGCCCCTAATGAAAAACTGTTTTTT
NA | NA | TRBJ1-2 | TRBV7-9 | CASSLDTTANYGYTF | TGTGCCAGCAGCTTAGATACAACCGCTAACTATGGCTACACCTTC
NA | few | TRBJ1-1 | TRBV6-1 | CASSRIDTEAFF | TGTGCCAGCAGTCGTATAGACACTGAAGCTTTCTTT
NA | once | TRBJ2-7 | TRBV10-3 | CAIGGNSYEQYF | TGTGCCATCGGGGGCAACTCCTACGAGCAGTACTTC
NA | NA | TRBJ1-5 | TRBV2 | CASSESGDGWPQHF | TGTGCCAGCAGTGAATCCGGGGATGGTTGGCCCCAGCATTTT